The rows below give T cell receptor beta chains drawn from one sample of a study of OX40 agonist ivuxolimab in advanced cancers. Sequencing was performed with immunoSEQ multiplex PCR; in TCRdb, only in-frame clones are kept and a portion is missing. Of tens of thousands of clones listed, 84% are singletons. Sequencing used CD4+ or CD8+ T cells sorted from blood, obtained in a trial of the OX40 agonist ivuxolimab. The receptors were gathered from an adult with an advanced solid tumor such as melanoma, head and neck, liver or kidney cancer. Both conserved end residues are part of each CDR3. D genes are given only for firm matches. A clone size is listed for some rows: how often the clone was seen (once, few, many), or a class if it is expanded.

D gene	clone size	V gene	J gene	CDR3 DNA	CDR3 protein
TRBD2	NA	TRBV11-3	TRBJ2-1	TGTGCCAGCAGCGCCCGAGGACTAGCGACCTACAATGAGCAGTTCTTC	CASSARGLATYNEQFF
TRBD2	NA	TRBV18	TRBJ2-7	TGTGCCAGCTCACCACCGGCAACTAGCGGGCGGAACGAGCAGTACTTC	CASSPPATSGRNEQYF
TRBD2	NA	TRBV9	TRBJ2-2	TGTGCCAGCAGCCCCCAGGGACTAGGGGTCACCGGGGAGCTGTTTTTT	CASSPQGLGVTGELFF
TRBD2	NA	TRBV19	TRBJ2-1	TGTGCCAGTAGACCCGGGACTAGCGGGATCAATGAGCAGTTCTTC	CASRPGTSGINEQFF
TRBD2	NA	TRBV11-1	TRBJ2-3	TGTGCCAGCAGCTTAGCGAGGCCGGGGGGTGGTCCAGATACGCAGTATTTT	CASSLARPGGGPDTQYF
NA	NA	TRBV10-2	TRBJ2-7	TGCGCCAGCAGTGGGGATTACGAGCAGTACTTC	CASSGDYEQYF
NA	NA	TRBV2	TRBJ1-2	TGTGCCAGCAGTGAGGTAGGAGGGAACTATGGCTACACCTTC	CASSEVGGNYGYTF
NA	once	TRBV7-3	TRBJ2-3	TGTGCCAGCAGCCCCGTAGCAAGGTCCGAGCGCCCAGATACGCAGTATTTT	CASSPVARSERPDTQYF
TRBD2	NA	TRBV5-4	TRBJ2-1	TGTGCCAGCAGCTCCACACCTAGCGGGACGTCCTACAATGAGCAGTTCTTC	CASSSTPSGTSYNEQFF
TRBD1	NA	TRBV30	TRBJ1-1	TGTGCCTGGAGTTTCACAGGGGAGACTGAAGCTTTCTTT	CAWSFTGETEAFF